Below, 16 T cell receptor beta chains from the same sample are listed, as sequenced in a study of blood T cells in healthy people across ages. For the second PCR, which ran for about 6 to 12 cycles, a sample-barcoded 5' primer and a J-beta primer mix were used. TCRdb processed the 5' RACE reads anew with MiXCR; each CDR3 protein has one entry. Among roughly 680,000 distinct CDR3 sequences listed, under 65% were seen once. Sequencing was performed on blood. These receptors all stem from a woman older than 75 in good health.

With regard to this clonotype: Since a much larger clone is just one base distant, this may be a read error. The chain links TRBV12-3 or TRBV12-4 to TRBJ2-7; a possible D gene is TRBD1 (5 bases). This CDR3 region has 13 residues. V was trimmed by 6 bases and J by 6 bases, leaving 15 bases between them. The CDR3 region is CASSPRVVGEQYF. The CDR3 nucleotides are TGTGCCAGCAGCCCCAGGGTTGTGGGCGAGCAGTACTTC.

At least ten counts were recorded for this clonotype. The CDR3, as DNA: TGTGCCAGCACCCTAGCGGGGACGCCCTACAATGAGCAGTTCTTC. Translating gives CASTLAGTPYNEQFF. This chain connects TRBV12-3 or TRBV12-4 to TRBJ2-1; 9 bases align to TRBD2. The CDR3 consists of 15 residues. The J segment lost 2 bases and the V segment lost 7 bases, leaving 6 bases of the junction unmatched.

DNA of the CDR3: TGTGCCAGCAGCCGAAACAGGGGCACTGAAGCTTTCTTT. This encodes CASSRNRGTEAFF. The chain employs TRBV6-2 or TRBV6-3 and TRBJ1-1; 7 bases map to TRBD1. CDR1 and CDR2 (germline): MNHEY, SVGEGT. Germline trimming cut 6 bases from V and 4 bases from J; bases unmatched to any gene: 5. The CDR3 covers 13 residues.

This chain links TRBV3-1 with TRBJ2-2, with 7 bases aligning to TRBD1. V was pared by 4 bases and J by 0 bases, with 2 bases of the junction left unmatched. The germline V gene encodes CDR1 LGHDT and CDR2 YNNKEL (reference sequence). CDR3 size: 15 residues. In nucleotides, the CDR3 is TGTGCCAGCAGCCCGGGACAGACGAACACCGGGGAGCTGTTTTTT. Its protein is CASSPGQTNTGELFF.

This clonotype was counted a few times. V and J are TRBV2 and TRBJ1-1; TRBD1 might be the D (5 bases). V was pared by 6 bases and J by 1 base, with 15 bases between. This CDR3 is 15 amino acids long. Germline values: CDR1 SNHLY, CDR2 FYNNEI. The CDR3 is CASRPETAPNTEAFF. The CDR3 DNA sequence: TGTGCCAGCAGACCCGAGACAGCTCCGAACACTGAAGCTTTCTTT.

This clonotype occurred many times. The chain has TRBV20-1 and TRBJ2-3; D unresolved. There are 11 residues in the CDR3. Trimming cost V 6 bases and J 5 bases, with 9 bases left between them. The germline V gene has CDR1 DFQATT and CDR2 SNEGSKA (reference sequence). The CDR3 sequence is CSAGPGDTQYF. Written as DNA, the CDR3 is TGCAGTGCAGGACCCGGAGATACGCAGTATTTT.

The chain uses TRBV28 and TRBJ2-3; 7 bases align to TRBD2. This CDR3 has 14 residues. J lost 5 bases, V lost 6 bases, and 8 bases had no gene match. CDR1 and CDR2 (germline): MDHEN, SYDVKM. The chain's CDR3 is CASRPGLEQDTQYF. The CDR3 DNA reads TGTGCCAGCAGACCCGGACTAGAACAAGATACGCAGTATTTT.

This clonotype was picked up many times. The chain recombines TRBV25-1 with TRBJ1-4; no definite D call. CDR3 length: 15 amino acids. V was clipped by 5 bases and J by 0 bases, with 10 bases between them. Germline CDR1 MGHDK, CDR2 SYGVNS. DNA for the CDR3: TGTGCCAGCAGTCTGACGGCCGCAACTAATGAAAAACTGTTTTTT. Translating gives CASSLTAATNEKLFF. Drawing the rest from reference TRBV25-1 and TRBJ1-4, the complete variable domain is EADIYQTPRYLVIGTGKKITLECSQTMGHDKMYWYQQDPGMELHLIHYSYGVNSTEKGDLSSESTVSRIRTEHFPLTLESARPSHTSQYLCASSLTAATNEKLFFGSGTQLSVL.

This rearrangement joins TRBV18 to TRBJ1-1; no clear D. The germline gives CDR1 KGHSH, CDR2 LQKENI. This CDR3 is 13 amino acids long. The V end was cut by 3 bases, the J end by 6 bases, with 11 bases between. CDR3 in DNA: TGTGCCAGCTCACCGACCGGCGTGGCTGAAGCTTTCTTT. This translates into CASSPTGVAEAFF.

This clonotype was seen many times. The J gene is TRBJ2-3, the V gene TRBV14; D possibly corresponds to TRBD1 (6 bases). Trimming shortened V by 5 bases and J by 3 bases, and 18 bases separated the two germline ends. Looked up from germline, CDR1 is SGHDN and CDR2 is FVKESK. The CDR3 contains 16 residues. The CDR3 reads CASSSRVGGETDTQYF. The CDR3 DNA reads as TGTGCCAGCAGCTCCCGTGTAGGGGGAGAGACAGATACGCAGTATTTT.

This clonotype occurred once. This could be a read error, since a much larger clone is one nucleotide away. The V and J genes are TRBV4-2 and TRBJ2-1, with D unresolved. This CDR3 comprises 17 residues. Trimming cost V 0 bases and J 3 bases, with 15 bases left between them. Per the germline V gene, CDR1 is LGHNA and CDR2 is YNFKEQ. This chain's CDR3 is CASSQEEAAVGYNEQFF. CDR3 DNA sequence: TGTGCCAGCAGCCAAGAAGAGGCTGCCGTCGGCTACAATGAGCAGTTCTTC.

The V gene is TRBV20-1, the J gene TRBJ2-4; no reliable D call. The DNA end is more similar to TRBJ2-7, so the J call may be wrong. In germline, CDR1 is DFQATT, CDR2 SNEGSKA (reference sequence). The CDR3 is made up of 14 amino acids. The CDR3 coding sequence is TGCAGTGCTAGATACATCTCAGACTCCTACGAGCAGTACTTC. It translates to CSARYISDSYEQYF.

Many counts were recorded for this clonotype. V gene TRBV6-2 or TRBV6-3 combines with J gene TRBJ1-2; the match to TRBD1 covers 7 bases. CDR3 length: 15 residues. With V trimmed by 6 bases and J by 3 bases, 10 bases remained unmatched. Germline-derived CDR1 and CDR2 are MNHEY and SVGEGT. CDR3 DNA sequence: TGTGCCAGCAGACCCGGGACAGCCCCTGACTATGGCTACACCTTC. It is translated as CASRPGTAPDYGYTF.

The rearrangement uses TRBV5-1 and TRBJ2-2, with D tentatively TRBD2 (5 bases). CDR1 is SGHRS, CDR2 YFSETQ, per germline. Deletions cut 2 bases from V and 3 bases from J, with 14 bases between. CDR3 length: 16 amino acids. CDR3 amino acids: CASSLGPGLDTGELFF. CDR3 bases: TGCGCCAGCAGCTTAGGACCGGGGTTGGACACCGGGGAGCTGTTTTTT.

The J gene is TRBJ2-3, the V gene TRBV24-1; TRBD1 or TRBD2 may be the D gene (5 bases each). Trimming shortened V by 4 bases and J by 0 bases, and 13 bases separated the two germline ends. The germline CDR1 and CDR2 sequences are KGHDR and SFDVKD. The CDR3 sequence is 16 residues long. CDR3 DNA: TGTGCCACCAGTGACCCGGGGCTGGATAGCACAGATACGCAGTATTTT. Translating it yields CATSDPGLDSTDTQYF.

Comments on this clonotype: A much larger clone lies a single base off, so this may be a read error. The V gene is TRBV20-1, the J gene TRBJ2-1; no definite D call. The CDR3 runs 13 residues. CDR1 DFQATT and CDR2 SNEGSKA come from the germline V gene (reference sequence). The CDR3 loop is CSARESSYNGQFF. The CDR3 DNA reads TGCAGTGCTAGAGAGAGCTCCTACAATGGGCAGTTCTTC.